Following are 16 T cell receptor beta chains from one sample sequenced in a study of vaccination and CD4 T cells after COVID-19. Regarding treatment: roughly 10-day PBMC culture with coronavirus spike peptide pools or control peptides (ViraFEST assay). Gathering of the CD4+ T cells, from the unexposed donor, took place before the COVID-19 pandemic (2011-2018). Cultured CD4+ T-cell DNA underwent Oncomine TCR Beta short-read sequencing. MiXCR was run by TCRdb on the PCR reads, yielding one entry per CDR3 protein. Seen here are about 6,500 distinct CDR3 sequences, around 47% observed once, and the top ten hold roughly two fifths. No antigen has been identified for these receptors. The specimen was CD4+ T cells from blood, cultured in vitro. The origin of the receptors is a human donor in good health.

Sample share makes this clonotype large. CDR3: CASSIRVIQGAYEQFF. DNA of the CDR3: TGTGCCAGTAGTATAAGGGTTATACAGGGGGCCTATGAGCAGTTCTTC. The chain joins TRBV19 to TRBJ2-1, with 9 bases fitting TRBD1. The CDR3 consists of 16 residues. J gave up 8 bases and V 2 bases, and 10 bases lay outside the gene matches. The germline V gene encodes CDR1 LNHDA and CDR2 SQIVND (reference sequence).

The gene calls are TRBV12-3 or TRBV12-4 and TRBJ1-5; D is undetermined. Deletions cut 3 bases from V and 6 bases from J, with 12 bases between. There are 14 residues in the CDR3. The CDR3: CASSFWGDGQPQHF. DNA of the CDR3: TGTGCCAGCAGTTTTTGGGGAGACGGTCAGCCCCAGCATTTT.

The chain joins TRBV12-3 or TRBV12-4 to TRBJ1-5, with no clear D. CDR3 length: 13 residues. V lost 7 bases, J lost 3 bases, and 10 bases lay in between. CDR3 region: CASTMGPNQPQHF. Written as DNA, the CDR3 is TGTGCCAGCACAATGGGTCCCAATCAGCCCCAGCATTTT.

This clonotype appeared a few times. This chain joins TRBV6-2 or TRBV6-3 and TRBJ2-5; D is perhaps TRBD2 (6 bases). Between the trimmed V and J ends, which lost 6 bases and 5 bases, there was a span of 16 bases. Germline V gene data show CDR1 as MNHEY and CDR2 as SVGEGT. The CDR3 extends over 14 amino acids. The CDR3 bases are TGTGCCAGCAGGGATCCGGGACTTGGGGAGACCCAGTACTTC. Its protein is CASRDPGLGETQYF.

The V gene is TRBV4-1, the J gene TRBJ2-7, with D maybe TRBD2 (6 bases). Trimming took 0 bases from V and 2 from J, leaving 14 bases between them. The germline gives CDR1 MGHRA, CDR2 YSYEKL. The CDR3 is made up of 16 amino acids. CDR3 nucleotide sequence: TGCGCCAGCAGCCAAGATTCGGGCGGGACCCCCTACGAGCAGTACTTC. The encoded protein is CASSQDSGGTPYEQYF.

Only a few counts were recorded for this clonotype. The genes are TRBV27 and TRBJ1-1; D not resolved. CDR3 length: 16 residues. Germline V lookup: CDR1 MNHEY, CDR2 SMNVEV (reference sequence). V lost 2 bases, J lost 1 base, and 14 bases lay in between. The CDR3 nucleotides are TGTGCCAGCAGTTTAATAGCCGGCTCCGGGAACACTGAAGCTTTCTTT. It is translated as CASSLIAGSGNTEAFF.

This clonotype occurred a few times. The V call is TRBV1, the J call TRBJ2-2. TRBV1 is shown as a pseudogene. The CDR3 contains 14 residues. The CDR3 protein is CTSSLDWDTGELFF. CDR3 sequence (DNA): TGCACCAGCAGTCTCGACTGGGACACCGGGGAGCTGTTTTTT.

This chain links TRBV2 with TRBJ1-2; D is perhaps TRBD1 (6 bases). The germline V gene has CDR1 SNHLY and CDR2 FYNNEI. V was shortened by 4 bases and J by 7 bases, with 10 bases between the two germline ends. The CDR3 length is 12 residues. The chain's CDR3 is CASSVTGSGYTF. For the CDR3, the DNA is TGTGCCAGCAGTGTAACAGGGTCTGGCTACACCTTC.

This clonotype was observed a handful of times. The V gene is TRBV10-3, the J gene TRBJ2-1, with TRBD2 identical over 15 bases. The germline CDR1 and CDR2 sequences are ENHRY and SYGVKD. The CDR3 contains 17 residues. V dropped 7 bases and J dropped 0; count of bases not matched to a gene: 4. CDR3 sequence (DNA): TGTGCCATCACCGGACTAGCGGGGGGGCACTCCTACAATGAGCAGTTCTTC. Translation gives CAITGLAGGHSYNEQFF.

This sequence joins TRBV5-6 and TRBJ2-3, with 7 bases matching TRBD2. The trim removed 1 base at V and 1 base at J, leaving 3 bases unmatched. Germline lookup yields CDR1 SGHDT and CDR2 YYEEEE. The CDR3 consists of 15 residues. CDR3 bases: TGTGCCAGCAGCTTGACGGGGGGTGGCACAGATACGCAGTATTTT. Encoded protein: CASSLTGGGTDTQYF.

This clonotype showed up just a few times. The chain couples TRBV20-1 to TRBJ2-1; either TRBD1 or TRBD2 may fit D (5 bases each). With 3 bases removed from V and 12 bases from J, the gap between germline ends came to 18 bases. Germline V gives CDR1 DFQATT, CDR2 SNEGSKA (reference sequence). This CDR3 comprises 13 residues. CDR3 in amino acids: CSASGVLGTVQFF. The CDR3 nucleotides are TGCAGTGCTAGTGGAGTTTTAGGGACGGTGCAGTTCTTC.

The chain employs TRBV4-3 and TRBJ1-2, with 7 bases that match TRBD1. Germline CDR1 reads LGHNA; CDR2 reads YSLEER. The CDR3 runs to 13 residues. Trimming at V came to 2 bases and at J to 8 bases, leaving 5 bases not matched to a gene. The CDR3 region has the DNA TGCGCCAGCAGCCAACGGCAGGGGGACGGCTACACCTTC. It is translated as CASSQRQGDGYTF.

This clonotype occurred a few times. V usage is TRBV7-8 and J usage is TRBJ1-5, with D hard to call. CDR3 size: 17 residues. Germline CDR1 reads SGHVS; CDR2 reads FQNEAQ. Trimming stripped 0 bases from V and 0 bases from J, with 12 bases between. As DNA, the CDR3 is TGTGCCAGCAGCTTAGCGTCAACAGCAAGTAGCAATCAGCCCCAGCATTTT. Residues: CASSLASTASSNQPQHF.

The chain carries TRBV2 and TRBJ2-1; D is perhaps TRBD1 (5 bases). In germline, CDR1 is SNHLY, CDR2 FYNNEI. CDR3 length: 14 residues. Trimming pared 6 bases from V and 4 bases from J, leaving 13 bases between. The CDR3 nucleotides are TGTGCCAGCAGGGCTAGGGGCTCTTACAATGAGCAGTTCTTC. Its translation: CASRARGSYNEQFF.

V usage is TRBV6-2 or TRBV6-3 and J usage is TRBJ2-2; 7 bases fit TRBD2. In germline, CDR1 is MNHEY, CDR2 SVGEGT. After removal of 5 bases from V and 4 bases from J, the junction contained 13 bases not matched to a gene. The CDR3 has 17 amino acids. The CDR3 spells CASSPRLAGEGTGELFF. In nucleotides, the CDR3 is TGTGCCAGCAGTCCAAGGCTGGCGGGGGAGGGCACCGGGGAGCTGTTTTTT.

This clonotype was observed a few times. This chain uses TRBV6-2 or TRBV6-3 with TRBJ1-1, with D possibly matching TRBD1 (6 bases). V was trimmed by 4 bases and J by 1 base, leaving 13 bases between them. Germline V gene data show CDR1 as MNHEY and CDR2 as SVGEGT. CDR3 size: 15 residues. For the CDR3, the DNA is TGTGCCAGCAGTTCGCAGGGGCTGGGGAACACTGAAGCTTTCTTT. As protein: CASSSQGLGNTEAFF.